The 12 T cell receptor beta chains below all came from one sample that was sequenced in a study of identical twins. TCRdb recomputed calls from the 5' RACE reads with MiXCR, one row per CDR3 protein. The repertoire holds around 95,000 distinct CDR3 sequences, 5.9% seen once, with roughly 12% in the top ten. Sequenced sample: memory T cells sorted from blood. The receptors here all came from a woman between 50 and 59 years old in good health.

This clonotype was observed at least ten times. This chain connects TRBV3-1 to TRBJ1-1; no clear D gene. V lost 6 bases and J lost 5, with 16 bases in between. This CDR3 is built from 14 residues. Germline CDR1 LGHDT, CDR2 YNNKEL (reference sequence). The DNA for the CDR3 is TGTGCCAGCAGAAGTTCAAGGGTGAGGACTGAAGCTTTCTTT. Amino acid sequence: CASRSSRVRTEAFF.

This clonotype occurred many times. The chain has TRBV12-3 or TRBV12-4 and TRBJ2-7, with 8 bases that match TRBD1. Trimming removed 5 bases from V and 8 bases from J; junction bases left unmatched: 14. This CDR3 spans 15 amino acids. The chain's CDR3 is CASSHQTGEINKQYF. Here the CDR3 DNA reads TGTGCCAGCAGTCACCAGACAGGGGAGATTAATAAGCAGTACTTC.

This clonotype was picked up a small number of times. The chain combines TRBV14 with TRBJ2-4; TRBD1 is a possible D gene (6 bases). V lost 5 bases and J 7 bases, leaving 9 bases between the germline ends. The length of the CDR3 is 12 residues. CDR1 and CDR2 from the germline V gene are SGHDN and FVKESK. CDR3 coding DNA: TGTGCCAGCAGCTTCAGGGGTAACATTCAGTACTTC. Its protein is CASSFRGNIQYF. Using reference TRBV14 and TRBJ2-4 for the parts outside the CDR3, the full variable domain is EAGVTQFPSHSVIEKGQTVTLRCDPISGHDNLYWYRRVMGKEIKFLLHFVKESKQDESGMPNNRFLAERTGGTYSTLKVQPAELEDSGVYFCASSFRGNIQYFGAGTRLSVL.

Only a few counts were recorded for this clonotype. The chain combines TRBV6-5 with TRBJ2-1; D not certain. Germline loops: CDR1 MNHEY, CDR2 SVGAGI. This CDR3 contains 14 residues. V gave up 6 bases and J gave up 2 bases, with 11 bases separating them. CDR3: CASSPADAYNEQFF. In DNA form, the CDR3 reads TGTGCCAGCAGCCCGGCGGATGCCTACAATGAGCAGTTCTTC.

Comments on this clonotype: Just one base apart from a much larger clone, this may be a read error. This chain uses TRBV27 with TRBJ2-7, with D possibly TRBD2 on 6 matching bases. This CDR3 comprises 13 residues. Trimming took 5 bases from V and 5 from J, leaving 13 bases between them. Germline CDR1 MNHEY, CDR2 SMNVEV (reference sequence). The CDR3 DNA reads TGTGCCAGCAGTCCCGGGAGACTTGACGAGCAGTACTTC. Translating gives CASSPGRLDEQYF.

This clonotype appeared many times. This sequence joins TRBV7-6 and TRBJ2-3; 7 nucleotides line up with TRBD2. This CDR3 comprises 13 residues. Trimming removed 11 bases from V and 2 bases from J; junction bases left unmatched: 7. Per germline, CDR1 SGHVS and CDR2 FNYEAQ. The DNA of the CDR3 is TGTGCCTGGCGGGAGCCCATCACAGATACGCAGTATTTT. It yields the protein CAWREPITDTQYF.

In this sample, this clonotype turned up a few times. Because the CDR3 is missing its conserved closing phenylalanine or tryptophan, this is likely a read error. The chain employs TRBV2 and TRBJ2-4; D is unresolved. Germline lookup yields CDR1 SNHLY and CDR2 FYNNEI. This CDR3 has 13 amino acids. Trimming cost V 4 bases and J 0 bases, with 4 bases left between them. The CDR3 reads CASSALAKNIQYS. DNA of the CDR3: TGTGCCAGCAGTGCCTTAGCCAAAAACATTCAGTACTCC.

The V gene is TRBV7-9, the J gene TRBJ1-2; 7 positions agree with TRBD1. CDR3 length: 16 amino acids. Germline CDR1 and CDR2: SEHNR and FQNEAQ (reference sequence). The ends lost 5 bases at V and 3 bases at J; junction bases unmatched: 12. CDR3 protein: CASSRGQTSWDYGYTF. For the CDR3, the DNA is TGTGCCAGCAGCCGGGGACAGACATCCTGGGACTATGGCTACACCTTC.

The sample holds many counts of this clonotype. The chain recombines TRBV24-1 with TRBJ2-7, with 7 positions matching TRBD1. The germline V gene has CDR1 KGHDR and CDR2 SFDVKD. J lost 1 base, V lost 7 bases, and 3 bases had no gene match. The CDR3 has 13 amino acids. CDR3 sequence reads: CATRDRVSYEQYV. The CDR3 coding sequence is TGTGCCACCAGAGACAGGGTATCCTACGAGCAGTACGTC.

At least ten counts were recorded for this clonotype. The genes are TRBV5-6 and TRBJ1-2; 8 bases agree with TRBD1. The length of the CDR3 is 13 residues. Germline values: CDR1 SGHDT, CDR2 YYEEEE. J gave up 7 bases and V 5 bases, and 7 bases lay outside the gene matches. CDR3 sequence: CASSSQGARGYTF. In nucleotides, the CDR3 is TGTGCCAGCAGTTCTCAGGGGGCTCGTGGCTACACCTTC.

This clonotype showed up just a few times. The rearrangement uses TRBV2 and TRBJ2-5, with D possibly matching TRBD1 (5 bases). Germline V gene data show CDR1 as SNHLY and CDR2 as FYNNEI. This CDR3 is 12 amino acids long. V gave up 10 bases and J gave up 7 bases, with 16 bases separating them. CDR3 coding DNA: TGTGCCACCCAGGGTTTATCGCGGACCCAGTACTTC. Amino acid sequence: CATQGLSRTQYF.

The table lists this clonotype with many counts. The chain employs TRBV12-3 or TRBV12-4 and TRBJ1-6, with 7 positions matching TRBD1. V lost 5 bases to trimming and J lost 8 bases; unmatched junction nucleotides: 9. The CDR3 consists of 15 residues. The CDR3 bases are TGTGCCAGCAGTCCACGACAGGGAAGATATTCACCCCTCCACTTT. It is translated as CASSPRQGRYSPLHF.